Shown below are 21 T cell receptor beta chains from a single sample sequenced in a study of STAT5B mutations in CD4+ large granular lymphocyte leukemia. The method was immunoSEQ multiplex PCR; TCRdb's version includes in-frame clones alone and lacks a portion of them. Of around 32,000 clones listed, about 81% are singletons. The sample consisted of CD4+ T cells from blood buffy coats. The receptors here all came from a human donor in good health.

This clone has just one count. This rearrangement joins TRBV30 to TRBJ2-2; TRBD1 or TRBD2 may be the D gene (7 bases each). The germline CDR1 and CDR2 sequences are GTSNPN and SVGIG (reference sequence). V dropped 6 bases and J dropped 6 bases, with 20 bases sitting between them. The CDR3 spans 15 residues. CDR3 coding DNA: TGTGCCTGCAAAACCTCATCAGGGGGGGCCGGGGAGCTGTTTTTT. Its protein is CACKTSSGGAGELFF.

V usage is TRBV11-2 and J usage is TRBJ2-7; 11 bases agree with TRBD1. The CDR3 has 16 amino acids. Unmatched junction bases numbered 6, after V lost 0 bases and J lost 5 bases. Germline lookup yields CDR1 SGHAT and CDR2 FQNNGV. DNA for the CDR3: TGTGCCAGCAGCTTAGATGCGGGACAGGGGGTCCACGAGCAGTACTTC. Translating it yields CASSLDAGQGVHEQYF.

The V call is TRBV18, the J call TRBJ2-6; 10 bases match TRBD1. The CDR3 spans 19 residues. Germline CDR1 is KGHSH and CDR2 is LQKENI. V lost 0 bases, J lost 0 bases, and 5 bases stayed unmatched. CDR3 sequence: CASSPPWGQGSSGANVLTF. CDR3 bases: TGTGCCAGCTCACCACCGTGGGGACAGGGGAGCTCTGGGGCCAACGTCCTGACTTTC.

The rearrangement links TRBV9 to TRBJ2-5; D unclear. V shed 0 bases and J shed 5 bases, with 11 bases lying between them. Germline assignment: CDR1 SGDLS and CDR2 YYNGEE. This CDR3 has 14 amino acids. The CDR3 coding sequence is TGTGCCAGCAGCGTAGTTCCCGGGTCCGAGACCCAGTACTTC. Encoded protein: CASSVVPGSETQYF.

This clone came up once. V gene TRBV19 combines with J gene TRBJ2-3; possibly TRBD2 for D (7 bases). In germline, CDR1 is LNHDA, CDR2 SQIVND (reference sequence). With 4 bases removed from V and 0 bases from J, the gap between germline ends came to 14 bases. This CDR3 has 16 amino acids. CDR3 sequence reads: CASSSPGGPSTDTQYF. The CDR3 nucleotides read TGTGCCAGTAGTAGTCCGGGGGGCCCTAGCACAGATACGCAGTATTTT.

The chain recombines TRBV19 with TRBJ1-5; 9 nucleotides align to TRBD1. The V gene end was trimmed by 10 bases and the J gene end by 4 bases; junction bases not matched to a gene: 11. The CDR3 totals 15 residues. Germline CDR1 reads LNHDA; CDR2 reads SQIVND (reference sequence). The CDR3 sequence: CATVTGGGYNQPQHF. CDR3 DNA sequence: TGTGCCACCGTAACAGGGGGCGGCTATAATCAGCCCCAGCATTTT.

The chain recombines TRBV18 with TRBJ1-4; D might be TRBD1 (5 bases). The V and J ends lost 0 bases and 2 bases respectively, with 10 bases between them. This CDR3 is 16 amino acids long. In germline, CDR1 is KGHSH, CDR2 LQKENI. The CDR3 nucleotides are TGTGCCAGCTCACCACCGTTAGGGGACACTAATGAAAAACTGTTTTTT. Translation gives CASSPPLGDTNEKLFF.

V is TRBV30 and J is TRBJ1-2, with a tentative D call TRBD1 (6 bases). Trimming removed 2 bases at V and 8 bases at J, with 15 bases between. Germline V gene sequence: CDR1 GTSNPN, CDR2 SVGIG (reference sequence). The CDR3 consists of 13 residues. CDR3 sequence: CAWSIQGVEGYTF. The CDR3 coding sequence is TGTGCCTGGAGTATACAGGGCGTAGAAGGCTACACCTTC. The full variable domain, with the rest looked up from reference TRBV30 and TRBJ1-2, is SQTIHQWPATLVQPVGSPLSLECTVEGTSNPNLYWYRQAAGRGLQLLFYSVGIGQISSEVPQNLSASRPQDRQFILSSKKLLLSDSGFYLCAWSIQGVEGYTFGSGTRLTVV.

The J gene is TRBJ2-3, the V gene TRBV6-1; TRBD2 aligns across 7 bases. Germline V gene sequence: CDR1 MNHNS, CDR2 SASEGT. This CDR3 region has 14 residues. The V gene end was trimmed by 6 bases and the J gene end by 4 bases; junction bases not matched to a gene: 7. The chain's CDR3 is CASSPRTSADTQYF. The CDR3 coding sequence is TGTGCCAGCAGCCCTCGAACTAGCGCAGATACGCAGTATTTT.

The rearrangement uses TRBV6-1 and TRBJ1-1; tentatively, D is TRBD1 (5 bases). Germline V lookup: CDR1 MNHNS, CDR2 SASEGT. Trimming removed 4 bases from V and 4 bases from J, with 10 bases in between. The CDR3 is made up of 13 amino acids. The CDR3 loop is CASSATGSTEAFF. CDR3 coding DNA: TGTGCCAGCAGTGCAACAGGTAGCACTGAAGCTTTCTTT.

This clone has a handful of counts. This chain links TRBV30 with TRBJ1-2; possibly TRBD1 for D (5 bases). Germline V gene sequence: CDR1 GTSNPN, CDR2 SVGIG (reference sequence). There are 14 residues in the CDR3. Trimming took off 1 base at V and 2 bases at J, with 11 bases between the two ends. The CDR3 region has the DNA TGTGCCTGGAGTGACGGACGGGGCAACTATGGCTACACCTTC. It yields the protein CAWSDGRGNYGYTF.

The chain couples TRBV4-1 to TRBJ2-1; D is ambiguous. The CDR3 runs 20 residues. Deletions cut 0 bases from V and 1 base from J, with 22 bases between. Germline V lookup: CDR1 MGHRA, CDR2 YSYEKL. The CDR3 reads CASSQETSASGSRSYNEQFF. The DNA of the CDR3 is TGCGCCAGCAGCCAAGAAACCTCCGCCTCTGGTTCACGGTCCTACAATGAGCAGTTCTTC.

This clone was counted between two and nine times. The V and J genes are TRBV6-5 and TRBJ1-1; D unresolved. The CDR3 runs to 13 residues. The germline gives CDR1 MNHEY, CDR2 SVGAGI. V was cut by 2 bases and J by 5 bases, with 9 bases left in between. This CDR3 is CASSYIGRTEAFF. The CDR3 DNA follows: TGTGCCAGCAGTTACATAGGGAGGACTGAAGCTTTCTTT.

The chain couples TRBV10-2 to TRBJ1-5; D may be TRBD1 (5 bases). Trimming shortened V by 6 bases and J by 7 bases, and 16 bases separated the two germline ends. Germline loops: CDR1 WSHSY, CDR2 SAAADI. The CDR3 extends over 14 amino acids. CDR3 region: CASRQAGTDQPQHF. CDR3 nucleotides: TGCGCCAGCAGGCAAGCAGGGACCGACCAGCCCCAGCATTTT.

Only one count was recorded for this clone. J is TRBJ2-1 and V is TRBV5-1; TRBD1 matches at 11 bases. Germline V gene lookup returns CDR1 SGHRS and CDR2 YFSETQ. The CDR3 runs to 19 residues. With 4 bases clipped from V and 2 bases from J, the junction kept 14 bases outside the gene matches. CDR3 amino acids: CASSLSGTGGTGAYNEQFF. The CDR3 DNA follows: TGCGCCAGCAGCCTATCCGGGACAGGGGGTACTGGGGCCTACAATGAGCAGTTCTTC.

This rearrangement joins TRBV19 to TRBJ2-4, with 7 nucleotides matching TRBD2. CDR3 size: 16 residues. V dropped 5 bases and J dropped 3; count of bases not matched to a gene: 10. The V gene's germline CDR1 is LNHDA and CDR2 SQIVND (reference sequence). The CDR3 sequence is CASSLQWGGVKNIQYF. The DNA of the CDR3 is TGTGCCAGTAGTCTCCAGTGGGGAGGGGTCAAAAACATTCAGTACTTC.

V gene TRBV7-9 combines with J gene TRBJ2-3; a possible D gene is TRBD2 (6 bases). CDR3 size: 12 residues. V shed 5 bases and J shed 8 bases, with 11 bases lying between them. In germline, CDR1 is SEHNR, CDR2 FQNEAQ (reference sequence). The CDR3 region is CASSREPPTQYF. The CDR3 region has the DNA TGTGCCAGCAGCCGGGAGCCACCTACGCAGTATTTT.

The chain recombines TRBV30 with TRBJ2-1; D may match TRBD1 or TRBD2 (5 bases each). The germline V and J ends were trimmed by 5 bases and 8 bases, with 13 bases remaining between them. This CDR3 comprises 12 residues. Germline V gene data show CDR1 as GTSNPN and CDR2 as SVGIG (reference sequence). The CDR3 region is CAWLRDDDEQFF. The DNA for the CDR3 is TGTGCCTGGCTTCGGGACGACGATGAGCAGTTCTTC. Drawing the rest from reference TRBV30 and TRBJ2-1, the complete variable domain is SQTIHQWPATLVQPVGSPLSLECTVEGTSNPNLYWYRQAAGRGLQLLFYSVGIGQISSEVPQNLSASRPQDRQFILSSKKLLLSDSGFYLCAWLRDDDEQFFGPGTRLTVL.

The chain links TRBV6-6 to TRBJ2-7, with D unresolved. The CDR3 covers 16 residues. Germline values: CDR1 MNHNY, CDR2 SVGAGI (reference sequence). V lost 2 bases and J lost 4, with 18 bases in between. The CDR3 DNA reads as TGTGCCAGCAGTTACATTGGCCCAGGAGTACGGTACGAGCAGTACTTC. Its protein is CASSYIGPGVRYEQYF.

This clone was counted a single time. The chain is built from TRBV30 and TRBJ2-6; no definite D call. Trimming removed 0 bases from V and 0 bases from J, with 12 bases in between. The CDR3 length is 17 residues. The germline CDR1 and CDR2 sequences are GTSNPN and SVGIG (reference sequence). DNA for the CDR3: TGTGCCTGGAGTGTAACACCCCTAGTCTCTGGGGCCAACGTCCTGACTTTC. This codes for CAWSVTPLVSGANVLTF.

Only one count was recorded for this clone. The V and J genes are TRBV18 and TRBJ1-3, with D tentatively TRBD1 (5 bases). The V gene's germline CDR1 is KGHSH and CDR2 LQKENI. The CDR3 is 17 residues long. V dropped 3 bases and J dropped 4 bases, with 19 bases sitting between them. The DNA for the CDR3 is TGTGCCAGCTCACCTCTTGGGGCAGCCAGGACCGGAAACACCATATATTTT. The encoded protein is CASSPLGAARTGNTIYF.